The subject of this entry is one TCR beta chain. Its antigen is still unknown. Repertoires were generated with immunoSEQ multiplex PCR, while TCRdb's copy carries only in-frame clones and drops some. The sample holds approximately 420,000 clones, roughly 90% seen once. With V trimmed by 4 bases and J by 0 bases, 3 bases remained unmatched. The CDR3 loop spans 15 amino acids. The germline V gene has CDR1 SGHDT and CDR2 YYEEEE. Treatment reported: roughly 19 received Ad26.COV2.S at low or high dose, single or two shots; several received placebo; per-sample allocation not given. The study sampled participants on day 63 after the first vaccine or placebo injection. The sample comes from a study of Ad26.COV2.S vaccination and SARS-CoV-2 variants. About the research overall: Participants got Ad26.COV2.S intramuscularly, once or twice 56 days apart. Findings and caveats of the study: Recipients given vaccine exceeded placebo recipients in spike-specific TCR breadth.

The clonotype comes from a person aged 18-60 years who received the Ad26.COV2.S COVID-19 vaccine or a placebo. This sample comprised peripheral blood, obtained in a trial of Ad26.COV2.S vaccine versus placebo. J is TRBJ2-7 and V is TRBV5-6; 11 positions match TRBD2. In DNA, the CDR3 is TGTGCCAGCAGCGAGGGACTAGCGGACTCCTACGAGCAGTACTTC. It specifies CASSEGLADSYEQYF.